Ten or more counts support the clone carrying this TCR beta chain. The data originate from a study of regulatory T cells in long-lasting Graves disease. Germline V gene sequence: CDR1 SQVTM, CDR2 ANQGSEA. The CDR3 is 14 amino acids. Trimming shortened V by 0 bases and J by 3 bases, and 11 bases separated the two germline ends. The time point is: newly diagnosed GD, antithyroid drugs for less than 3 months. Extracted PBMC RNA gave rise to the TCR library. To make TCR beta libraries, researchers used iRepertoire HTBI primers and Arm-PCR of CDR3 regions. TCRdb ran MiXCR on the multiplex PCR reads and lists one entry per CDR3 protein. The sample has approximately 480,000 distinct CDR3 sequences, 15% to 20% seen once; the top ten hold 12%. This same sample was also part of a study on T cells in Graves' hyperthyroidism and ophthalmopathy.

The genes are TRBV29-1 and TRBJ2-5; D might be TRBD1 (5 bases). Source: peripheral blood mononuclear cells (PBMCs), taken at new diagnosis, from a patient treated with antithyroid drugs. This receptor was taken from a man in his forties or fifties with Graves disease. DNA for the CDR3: TGCAGCGTTGAAGATCAGGGCAAGAAAGAGACCCAGTACTTC. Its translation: CSVEDQGKKETQYF.